This T cell receptor (beta chain) was profiled in a study of shared clonotypes between healthy human individuals. Study-wide findings and caveats: Larger estimated richness was generally recorded for naive subsets relative to memory subsets. Sampling covered blood only; tissue repertoires likely differ. Rarefaction indicated that sorted-subset sequencing remained incomplete although depth was large.

Positively selected for CCR7, the CD45RO-negative cells used as naive CD8 cells excluded terminally differentiated effector memory CD45RA+ cells. Assay: immunoSEQ multiplex PCR; the TCRdb copy retains only in-frame clones and omits some. The sample consists of about 2.1 million clones, roughly 91% of them appearing once. In the case of this clone: The antigen is unknown.

The sequencing sample was made of naive CD8+ T cells from PBMCs. This TCR was sampled from a man aged 18 to 29 in good health. Some clones in this sample may be carry-over from other donors' samples.

The CDR3 reads CASSLVPGDTEAFF. Here the CDR3 DNA reads TGCGCCAGCAGCTTGGTCCCAGGAGACACTGAAGCTTTCTTT. V and J are TRBV5-1 and TRBJ1-1; D is undetermined. CDR1 is SGHRS, CDR2 YFSETQ, per germline. Trimming shortened V by 0 bases and J by 3 bases, and 9 bases separated the two germline ends. The CDR3 consists of 14 residues.